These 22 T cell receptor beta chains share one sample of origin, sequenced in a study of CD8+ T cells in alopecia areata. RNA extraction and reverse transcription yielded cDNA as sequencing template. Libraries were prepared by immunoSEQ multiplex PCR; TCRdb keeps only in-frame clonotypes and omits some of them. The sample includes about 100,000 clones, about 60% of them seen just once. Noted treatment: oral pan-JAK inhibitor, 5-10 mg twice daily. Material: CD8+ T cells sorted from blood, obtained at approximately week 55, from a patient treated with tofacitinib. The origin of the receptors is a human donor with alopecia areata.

This chain's CDR3 is CASRPGTPAGELFF. The CDR3 nucleotides are TGTGCCAGCAGGCCGGGAACCCCGGCCGGGGAGCTGTTTTTT. The chain combines TRBV27 with TRBJ2-2; TRBD2 is a possible D gene (5 bases). This CDR3 contains 14 residues. Germline-derived CDR1 and CDR2 are MNHEY and SMNVEV (reference sequence). Trimming pared 6 bases from V and 6 bases from J, leaving 14 bases between.

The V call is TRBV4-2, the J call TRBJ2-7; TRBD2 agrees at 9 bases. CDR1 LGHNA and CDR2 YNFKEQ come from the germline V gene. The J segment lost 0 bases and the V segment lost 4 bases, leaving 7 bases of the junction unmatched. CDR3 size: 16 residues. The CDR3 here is CASSLLLAGLSYEQYF. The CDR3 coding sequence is TGTGCCAGCAGCCTTTTGCTAGCGGGGCTCTCCTACGAGCAGTACTTC.

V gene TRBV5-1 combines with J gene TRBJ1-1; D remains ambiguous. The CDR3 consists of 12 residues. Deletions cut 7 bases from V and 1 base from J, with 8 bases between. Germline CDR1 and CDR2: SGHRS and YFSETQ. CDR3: CASGDRNTEAFF. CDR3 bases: TGCGCCAGCGGGGATCGGAACACTGAAGCTTTCTTT.

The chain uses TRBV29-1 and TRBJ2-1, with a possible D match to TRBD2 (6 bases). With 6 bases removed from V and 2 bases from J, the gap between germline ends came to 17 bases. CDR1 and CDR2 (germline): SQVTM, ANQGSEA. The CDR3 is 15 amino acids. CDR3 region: CSVSFRDSTYNEQFF. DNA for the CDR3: TGCAGCGTATCGTTCCGGGACTCCACCTACAATGAGCAGTTCTTC.

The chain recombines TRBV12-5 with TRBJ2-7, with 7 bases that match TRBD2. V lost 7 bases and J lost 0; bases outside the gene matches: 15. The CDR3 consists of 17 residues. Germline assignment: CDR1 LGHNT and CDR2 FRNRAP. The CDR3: CASVWEGTSHGSYEQYF. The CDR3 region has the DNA TGTGCTAGTGTTTGGGAGGGGACTTCTCATGGCTCCTACGAGCAGTACTTC.

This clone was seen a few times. The CDR3 region is CASSSWTSGGPAPPSWGYEQYF. DNA of the CDR3: TGCGCCAGCAGCTCCTGGACTAGCGGGGGCCCCGCTCCGCCTAGTTGGGGCTACGAGCAGTACTTC. This chain joins TRBV5-1 and TRBJ2-7; 13 nucleotides agree with TRBD2. The V gene's germline CDR1 is SGHRS and CDR2 YFSETQ. The CDR3 spans 22 residues. The V segment lost 3 bases and the J segment 3 bases; nucleotides outside the gene matches: 24.

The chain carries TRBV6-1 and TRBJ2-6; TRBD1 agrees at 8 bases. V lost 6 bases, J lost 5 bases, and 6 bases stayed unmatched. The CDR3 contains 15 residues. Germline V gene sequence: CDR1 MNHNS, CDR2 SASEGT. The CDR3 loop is CASRLDRGRANVLTF. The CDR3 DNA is TGTGCCAGCAGGTTAGACAGGGGAAGGGCCAACGTCCTGACTTTC.

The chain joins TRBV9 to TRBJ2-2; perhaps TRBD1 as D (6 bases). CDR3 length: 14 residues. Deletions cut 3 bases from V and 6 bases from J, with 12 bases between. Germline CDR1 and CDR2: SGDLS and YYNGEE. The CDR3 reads CASSALTGSGELFF. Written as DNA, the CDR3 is TGTGCCAGCAGCGCTCTGACAGGTTCCGGGGAGCTGTTTTTT.

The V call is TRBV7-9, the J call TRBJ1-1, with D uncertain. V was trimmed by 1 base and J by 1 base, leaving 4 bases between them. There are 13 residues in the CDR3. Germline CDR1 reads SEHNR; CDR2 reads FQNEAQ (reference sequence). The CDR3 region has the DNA TGTGCCAGCAGCTTAGGGCGGAACACTGAAGCTTTCTTT. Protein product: CASSLGRNTEAFF.

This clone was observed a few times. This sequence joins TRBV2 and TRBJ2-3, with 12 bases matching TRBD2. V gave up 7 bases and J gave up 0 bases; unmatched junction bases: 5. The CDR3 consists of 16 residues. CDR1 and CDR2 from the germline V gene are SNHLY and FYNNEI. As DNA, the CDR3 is TGTGCCAGCAACGGGACTAGCGGGCCTAGCACAGATACGCAGTATTTT. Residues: CASNGTSGPSTDTQYF.

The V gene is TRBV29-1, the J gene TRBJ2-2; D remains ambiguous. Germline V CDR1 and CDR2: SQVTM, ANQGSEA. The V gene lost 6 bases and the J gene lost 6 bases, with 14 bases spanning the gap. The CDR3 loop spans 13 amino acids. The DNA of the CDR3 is TGCAGCGTCCCGGGCACGAGAGCCGGGGAGCTGTTTTTT. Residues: CSVPGTRAGELFF.

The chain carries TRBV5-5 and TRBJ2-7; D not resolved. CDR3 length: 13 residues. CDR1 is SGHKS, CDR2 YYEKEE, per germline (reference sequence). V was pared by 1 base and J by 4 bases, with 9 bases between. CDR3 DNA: TGTGCCAGCAGCTTGAGGCCAGCTTACGAGCAGTACTTC. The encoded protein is CASSLRPAYEQYF.

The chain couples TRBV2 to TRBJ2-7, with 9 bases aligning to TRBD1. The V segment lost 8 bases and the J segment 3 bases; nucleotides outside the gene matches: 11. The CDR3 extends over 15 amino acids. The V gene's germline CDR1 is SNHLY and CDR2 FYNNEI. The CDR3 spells CASQRTGAFSYEQYF. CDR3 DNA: TGTGCCAGCCAAAGGACAGGGGCCTTTAGCTACGAGCAGTACTTC. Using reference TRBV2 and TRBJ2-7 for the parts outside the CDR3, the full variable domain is EPEVTQTPSHQVTQMGQEVILRCVPISNHLYFYWYRQILGQKVEFLVSFYNNEISEKSEIFDDQFSVERPDGSNFTLKIRSTKLEDSAMYFCASQRTGAFSYEQYFGPGTRLTVT.

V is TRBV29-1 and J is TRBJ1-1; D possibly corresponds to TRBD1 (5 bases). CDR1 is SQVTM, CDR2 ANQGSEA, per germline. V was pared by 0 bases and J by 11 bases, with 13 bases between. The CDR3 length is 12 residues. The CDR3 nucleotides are TGCAGCGTTGAAGATCTCACAGGCGCGGCTTTCTTT. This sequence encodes CSVEDLTGAAFF. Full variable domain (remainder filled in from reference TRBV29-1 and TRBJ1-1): SAVISQKPSRDICQRGTSLTIQCQVDSQVTMMFWYRQQPGQSLTLIATANQGSEATYESGFVIDKFPISRPNLTFSTLTVSNMSPEDSSIYLCSVEDLTGAAFFGQGTRLTVV.

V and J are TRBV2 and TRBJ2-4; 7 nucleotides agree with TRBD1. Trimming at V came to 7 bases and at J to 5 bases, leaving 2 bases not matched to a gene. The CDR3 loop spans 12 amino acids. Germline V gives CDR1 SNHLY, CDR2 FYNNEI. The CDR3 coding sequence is TGTGCCAGCAAGGGGACAGAAAACATTCAGTACTTC. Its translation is CASKGTENIQYF.

CDR3 loop: CAGGGEGSSPLHF. As DNA, the CDR3 is TGCGCCGGGGGCGGGGAAGGTAGTTCACCCCTCCACTTT. The V call is TRBV23-1, the J call TRBJ1-6, with D possibly being TRBD1 (6 bases). TRBV23-1 is annotated as an ORF whose role is uncertain. This CDR3 is 13 amino acids long. V was shortened by 11 bases and J by 9 bases, with 17 bases between the two germline ends.

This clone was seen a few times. CDR3 protein: CAWSETGVTEAFF. CDR3 DNA: TGTGCCTGGAGTGAGACAGGGGTCACTGAAGCTTTCTTT. V is TRBV30 and J is TRBJ1-1, with 8 bases that match TRBD1. There are 13 residues in the CDR3. The V segment lost 1 base and the J segment 4 bases; nucleotides outside the gene matches: 2. Germline CDR1 GTSNPN, CDR2 SVGIG (reference sequence).

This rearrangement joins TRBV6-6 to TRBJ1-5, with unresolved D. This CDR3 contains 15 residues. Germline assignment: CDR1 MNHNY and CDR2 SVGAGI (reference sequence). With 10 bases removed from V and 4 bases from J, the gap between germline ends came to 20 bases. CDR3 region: CAIRDNIFRNQPQHF. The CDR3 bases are TGTGCCATCCGGGATAATATTTTCCGGAATCAGCCCCAGCATTTT.

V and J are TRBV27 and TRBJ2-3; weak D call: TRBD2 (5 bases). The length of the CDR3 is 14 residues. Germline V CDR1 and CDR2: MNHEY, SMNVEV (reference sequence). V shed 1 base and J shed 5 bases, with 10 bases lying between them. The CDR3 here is CASSLYPAGDTQYF. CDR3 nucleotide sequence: TGTGCCAGCAGTTTATACCCCGCGGGAGATACGCAGTATTTT.

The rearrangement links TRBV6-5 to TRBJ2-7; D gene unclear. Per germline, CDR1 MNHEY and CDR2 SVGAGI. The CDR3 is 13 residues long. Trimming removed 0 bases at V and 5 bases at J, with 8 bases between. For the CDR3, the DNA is TGTGCCAGCAGTTACTCGAGATTAAACGAGCAGTACTTC. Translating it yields CASSYSRLNEQYF.

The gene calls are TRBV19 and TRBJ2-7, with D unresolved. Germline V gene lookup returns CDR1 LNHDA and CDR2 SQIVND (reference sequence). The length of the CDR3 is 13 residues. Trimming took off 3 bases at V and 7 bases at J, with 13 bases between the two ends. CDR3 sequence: CASSIAAAGEQYF. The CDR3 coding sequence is TGTGCCAGTAGTATTGCGGCAGCCGGGGAGCAGTACTTC.

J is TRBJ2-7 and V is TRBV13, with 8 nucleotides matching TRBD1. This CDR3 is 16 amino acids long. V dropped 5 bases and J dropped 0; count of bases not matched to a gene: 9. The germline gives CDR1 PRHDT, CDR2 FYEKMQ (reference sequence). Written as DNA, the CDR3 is TGTGCCAGCAGCCACGGACAGGGACCTCTCTCCTACGAGCAGTACTTC. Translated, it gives CASSHGQGPLSYEQYF.